The entry below describes one T cell receptor (beta chain). Its matching antigen is unknown. V lost 5 bases and J lost 2, with 19 bases in between. Germline V CDR1 and CDR2: SGHAT, FQDESV (reference sequence). The CDR3 has 16 residues. The record originates from a study of neoadjuvant nivolumab and ipilimumab in lung cancer. Study-level background: Patients got nivolumab 3 mg/kg on days 1, 15 and 29; combination added ipilimumab 1 mg/kg day 1.

Broader study findings: Blood richness before therapy tracked richness in tumors resected after neoadjuvant therapy.

Using immunoSEQ multiplex PCR, the repertoire was profiled, and TCRdb retains in-frame clones only, with some absent. Of 40,000 to 55,000 clones listed, around 88% were seen once; the top ten hold 3% to 4%. The chain links TRBV11-1 to TRBJ2-7; a weak D match, TRBD2 (6 bases). The sample here was blood, taken before neoadjuvant nivolumab, alone or with ipilimumab. This sequence was found in an adult with non-small cell lung cancer. Some clones in this sample may be carry-over from other donors' samples. The CDR3 loop is CASSGGAGRLPYEQYF. The CDR3 DNA is TGTGCCAGCAGCGGAGGGGCGGGGCGATTACCCTACGAGCAGTACTTC.